The clone carrying this T cell receptor beta chain was detected many times. As yet, its antigen is unknown. Sequencing ends 3 residues short of the CDR3 end; the germline J gene provides the rest. Here immunoSEQ multiplex PCR was the method, and the copy in TCRdb shows in-frame clones only, minus some. Observed in the sample are 80,000 or so clones, none of them singletons. Most patients and controls had Caucasian heritage. Blood samples were heparinized, about 4.5 to 8 ml per donor. The data originate from a study of T cell clonality in common variable immunodeficiency. Whole-study findings and limits: T cell subpopulation sequencing would be needed to explain CVID clonality.

The CDR3 covers 15 residues. Trimming took 0 bases from V and 7 from J, leaving 12 bases between them. The V gene's germline CDR1 is SEHNR and CDR2 FQNEAQ (reference sequence). The chain carries TRBV7-9 and TRBJ2-2; a possible D gene is TRBD1 (5 bases). Specimen: peripheral blood mononuclear cells. The clonotype was recovered from a person aged 18 to 70 in good health. The covered CDR3 bases are TGTGCCAGCAGCTTAGCGTCAGGGTACGACGGGGAG. It encodes CASSLASGYDGE. The full-length CDR3 reads as CASSLASGYDGELFF. Combining the CDR3 with reference TRBV7-9 and TRBJ2-2 gives the whole variable domain DTGVSQNPRHKITKRGQNVTFRCDPISEHNRLYWYRQTLGQGPEFLTYFQNEAQLEKSRLLSDRFSAERPKGSFSTLEIQRTEQGDSAMYLCASSLASGYDGELFFGEGSRLTVL.